The 13 T cell receptor beta chains below come from one sample, sequenced in a study of blood T cells in healthy people across ages. Together with a sample-barcoded 5' primer, a J-beta primer mix was included in a second PCR lasting about 6 to 12 cycles. TCRdb called the 5' RACE reads again in MiXCR, with one record for every CDR3 protein. The sample holds fewer than 2 million distinct CDR3 sequences, 39% seen once. Material: blood. These receptors all stem from a human donor in good health.

The genes are TRBV7-9 and TRBJ2-7; no clear D. CDR3 length equals 13 residues. V was trimmed by 3 bases and J by 0 bases, leaving 6 bases between them. The V gene's germline CDR1 is SEHNR and CDR2 FQNEAQ (reference sequence). The CDR3 DNA is TGTGCCAGCAGCTTCAGTGACTCCTACGAGCAGTACTTC. Translating gives CASSFSDSYEQYF.

In regard to this clonotype: One end of the junction varies from germline; a read error may be responsible. J is TRBJ1-4 and V is TRBV28; 7 bases agree with TRBD1. This CDR3 is built from 14 residues. Germline CDR1 is MDHEN and CDR2 is SYDVKM. The CDR3 DNA follows: TGTGCCGGCAGTTCGACAGGGCCTAATGAAAAACTGTTTTTT. Protein product: CAGSSTGPNEKLFF.

This clonotype was detected only a few times. The chain joins TRBV5-1 to TRBJ2-1; 12 bases are a match to TRBD1. Trimming took 4 bases from V and 8 from J; bases not matched to a gene: 7. CDR1 is SGHRS, CDR2 YFSETQ, per germline. This CDR3 is built from 15 residues. This CDR3 is CASSIRGQGAYEQFF. As DNA, the CDR3 is TGCGCCAGCAGCATAAGGGGACAGGGGGCTTATGAGCAGTTCTTC.

This chain links TRBV20-1 with TRBJ2-1, with D possibly being TRBD1 or TRBD2 (6 bases each). Between the trimmed V and J ends, which lost 8 bases and 5 bases, there was a span of 13 bases. The CDR3 is 12 residues long. The germline V gene has CDR1 DFQATT and CDR2 SNEGSKA (reference sequence). The CDR3 sequence: CSTEGGHNEQFF. For the CDR3, the DNA is TGCAGTACCGAGGGGGGACACAATGAGCAGTTCTTC.

This clonotype was found a few times. The chain recombines TRBV9 with TRBJ2-7, with 7 bases fitting TRBD1. The CDR3 is made up of 13 amino acids. V dropped 0 bases and J dropped 6; count of bases not matched to a gene: 3. The germline V gene encodes CDR1 SGDLS and CDR2 YYNGEE. CDR3 DNA sequence: TGTGCCAGCAGCGTAGGGACAGGATCCGAGCAGTACTTC. It translates to CASSVGTGSEQYF.

This chain joins TRBV5-1 and TRBJ1-2; weak D call: TRBD1 (5 bases). V lost 4 bases to trimming and J lost 8 bases, with 21 bases between them. The germline V gene encodes CDR1 SGHRS and CDR2 YFSETQ. The CDR3 consists of 15 residues. For the CDR3, the DNA is TGCGCCAGCAGCCCGGATAAGGGGCCTCCGGGGGGCTACACCTTC. Its protein is CASSPDKGPPGGYTF.

This clonotype was detected only a few times. V is TRBV7-2 and J is TRBJ2-7, with TRBD2 as a possible D gene (6 bases). V was trimmed by 4 bases and J by 3 bases, leaving 10 bases between them. The CDR3 spans 13 residues. Germline lookup yields CDR1 SGHTA and CDR2 FQGNSA. CDR3 loop: CASSSVGGYEQYF. As DNA, the CDR3 is TGTGCCAGCAGCTCAGTCGGGGGCTACGAGCAGTACTTC.

The chain couples TRBV7-9 to TRBJ1-1; 9 nucleotides agree with TRBD1. The germline gives CDR1 SEHNR, CDR2 FQNEAQ (reference sequence). The CDR3 is made up of 16 amino acids. V lost 5 bases, J lost 0 bases, and 7 bases stayed unmatched. The CDR3 is CASSNRQGVLNTEAFF. CDR3 nucleotide sequence: TGTGCCAGCAGCAACCGACAGGGGGTTCTGAACACTGAAGCTTTCTTT. The variable domain in full, completed from reference TRBV7-9 and TRBJ1-1, reads DTGVSQNPRHKITKRGQNVTFRCDPISEHNRLYWYRQTLGQGPEFLTYFQNEAQLEKSRLLSDRFSAERPKGSFSTLEIQRTEQGDSAMYLCASSNRQGVLNTEAFFGQGTRLTVV.

This chain joins TRBV27 and TRBJ1-1; D may be TRBD1 (5 bases). V lost 6 bases and J lost 3, with 20 bases in between. Germline CDR1 is MNHEY and CDR2 is SMNVEV (reference sequence). The CDR3 sequence is 16 residues long. The CDR3 protein is CASRTVPGNLDTEAFF. The CDR3 coding sequence is TGTGCCAGCAGAACGGTCCCAGGGAATTTGGACACTGAAGCTTTCTTT.

This clonotype was counted only a few times. The chain joins TRBV7-2 to TRBJ2-1; D is perhaps TRBD1 or TRBD2 (6 bases each). Trimming removed 6 bases from V and 9 bases from J, with 24 bases in between. The CDR3 length is 16 residues. Germline-derived CDR1 and CDR2 are SGHTA and FQGNSA. The CDR3 nucleotides are TGTGCCAGCAGTCCCCCTTGGGCTGGGGGGCAAGGTGAGCAGTTCTTC. Translation: CASSPPWAGGQGEQFF. The variable domain in full, completed from reference TRBV7-2 and TRBJ2-1, reads GAGVSQSPSNKVTEKGKDVELRCDPISGHTALYWYRQSLGQGLEFLIYFQGNSAPDKSGLPSDRFSAERTGGSVSTLTIQRTQQEDSAVYLCASSPPWAGGQGEQFFGPGTRLTVL.

This clonotype was seen only a few times. The chain joins TRBV20-1 to TRBJ1-2; maybe TRBD1 (5 bases). Germline lookup yields CDR1 DFQATT and CDR2 SNEGSKA (reference sequence). The CDR3 has 14 residues. V was clipped by 3 bases and J by 0 bases, with 11 bases between them. This chain's CDR3 is CSARNRITNYGYTF. The DNA of the CDR3 is TGCAGTGCTAGGAACAGGATAACTAACTATGGCTACACCTTC.

A word on this clonotype: The junction does not match germline at one end; this may be a read error. The chain has TRBV2 and TRBJ2-5; a weak D match, TRBD1 (6 bases). The CDR3 is 13 amino acids. Germline values: CDR1 SNHLY, CDR2 FYNNEI. The CDR3 region is CASREGGRGTQYF. DNA of the CDR3: TGTGCCAGCAGGGAAGGTGGCAGGGGTACCCAGTACTTC.

The rearrangement joins TRBV9 to TRBJ2-3; no reliable D call. Trimming removed 0 bases at V and 3 bases at J, with 8 bases between. The CDR3 covers 14 residues. Germline CDR1 SGDLS, CDR2 YYNGEE. The CDR3 DNA is TGTGCCAGCAGCGTAGAGGCATTGACAGATACGCAGTATTTT. Amino acids: CASSVEALTDTQYF.